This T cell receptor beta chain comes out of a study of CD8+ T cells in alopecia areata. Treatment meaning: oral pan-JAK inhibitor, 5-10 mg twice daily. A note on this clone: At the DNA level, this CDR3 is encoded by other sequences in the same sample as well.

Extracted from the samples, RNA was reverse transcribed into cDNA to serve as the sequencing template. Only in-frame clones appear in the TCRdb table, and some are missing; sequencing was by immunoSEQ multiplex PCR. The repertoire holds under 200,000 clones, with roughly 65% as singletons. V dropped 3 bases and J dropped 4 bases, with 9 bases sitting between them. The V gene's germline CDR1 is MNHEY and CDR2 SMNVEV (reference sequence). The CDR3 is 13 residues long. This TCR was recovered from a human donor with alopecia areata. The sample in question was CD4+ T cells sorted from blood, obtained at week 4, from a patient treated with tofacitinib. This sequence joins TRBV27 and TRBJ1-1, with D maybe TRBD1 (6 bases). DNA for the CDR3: TGTGCCAGCAGTTTGAGAGGGGGCACTGAAGCTTTCTTT. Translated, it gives CASSLRGGTEAFF.